The 17 T cell receptor beta chains below were found in one sample sequenced in a study of monozygotic twins with inflammatory bowel disease. TCRdb re-called the 5' RACE reads; every CDR3 protein appears as one record, without DNA. The table lists some 300,000 distinct CDR3 sequences. The sequenced sample was blood. These receptors were obtained from a human donor with ulcerative colitis or Crohn's disease, or a healthy co-twin of an affected twin (not recorded which).

V gene TRBV6-5 combines with J gene TRBJ1-2; TCRdb outputs TRBD1, but without DNA this stays unchecked. Germline CDR1 is MNHEY and CDR2 is SVGAGI. This CDR3 comprises 15 residues. CDR3 protein: CASSYGQGTNYGYTF.

This chain links TRBV4-3 with TRBJ2-3; without DNA, the TCRdb call of TRBD1 cannot be checked. CDR1 LGHNA and CDR2 YSLEER come from the germline V gene. The CDR3 runs to 15 residues. CDR3 loop: CASSQGQGGPDTQYF.

V gene TRBV6-5 combines with J gene TRBJ2-1; absent DNA, TCRdb's TRBD1 call cannot be checked. Germline loops: CDR1 MNHEY, CDR2 SVGAGI. The CDR3 consists of 13 residues. The CDR3 protein is CATYSGGPTKLIF.

This chain uses TRBV6-1 with TRBJ1-1. Germline V CDR1 and CDR2: MNHNS, SASEGT. The CDR3 is made up of 11 amino acids. CDR3 sequence: CAISAGFEAFF.

This sequence joins TRBV28 and TRBJ1-1; the D call from TCRdb, TRBD1, cannot be confirmed without DNA. Germline values: CDR1 MDHEN, CDR2 SYDVKM. The CDR3 runs to 18 residues. The CDR3 loop is CASSFLLVQGESETEAFF.

The chain uses TRBV9 and TRBJ2-2. The germline gives CDR1 SGDLS, CDR2 YYNGEE. This CDR3 region has 14 residues. The CDR3 spells CASSVVAFLGELFF.

The J gene is TRBJ2-1, the V gene TRBV4-2; with no DNA, the TCRdb D assignment of TRBD1 cannot be verified. The germline V gene has CDR1 LGHNA and CDR2 YNFKEQ. This CDR3 is 17 amino acids long. The CDR3 region is CASSPDPGTGLYNEQFF.

The chain uses TRBV12-3 or TRBV12-4 and TRBJ1-5; TCRdb's D call of TRBD1 is untestable without DNA. This CDR3 is 17 amino acids long. CDR3 amino acids: CASSFGTGSYSNQPQHF.

The rearrangement links TRBV4-3 to TRBJ2-2; TCRdb selects TRBD2, and the lack of DNA leaves this call unchecked. Germline-derived CDR1 and CDR2 are LGHNA and YSLEER. CDR3 length: 16 residues. CDR3 in amino acids: CASSLLASHGTGELFF.

The genes are TRBV7-6 and TRBJ2-7; TCRdb lists TRBD2, though no DNA is available to test this call. CDR1 is SGHVS, CDR2 FNYEAQ, per germline. This CDR3 is 16 amino acids long. The CDR3 sequence: CASSLDPGLVSYEQYF.

V gene TRBV30 combines with J gene TRBJ2-7; TCRdb designates TRBD1, a call that cannot be tested without DNA. Germline-derived CDR1 and CDR2 are GTSNPN and SVGIG (reference sequence). This CDR3 is 15 amino acids long. This chain's CDR3 is CAWSAPGTGAYEQYF.

V and J are TRBV5-6 and TRBJ2-7; TCRdb reports TRBD1, a call that lacks DNA to check it against. Germline V lookup: CDR1 SGHDT, CDR2 YYEEEE. The CDR3 is 14 amino acids. The CDR3 is CASRGDRDSYEQYF.

J is TRBJ2-2 and V is TRBV28; with no DNA, the TCRdb D assignment of TRBD1 cannot be verified. This CDR3 spans 14 amino acids. The germline gives CDR1 MDHEN, CDR2 SYDVKM. CDR3 sequence reads: CASINYRGDGELFF.

The chain links TRBV7-2 to TRBJ2-2; the TCRdb call, TRBD2, lacks DNA for checking. This CDR3 spans 15 amino acids. Germline V gene data show CDR1 as SGHTA and CDR2 as FQGNSA. CDR3 residues: CASSRTSGGTGELFF.

This sequence joins TRBV28 and TRBJ1-5; no DNA is available, so the TRBD1 call from TCRdb remains unchecked. Germline-derived CDR1 and CDR2 are MDHEN and SYDVKM. The CDR3 loop spans 13 amino acids. CDR3 region: CASMGQKSQPQHF.

This chain joins TRBV20-1 and TRBJ1-4. Germline CDR1 is DFQATT and CDR2 is SNEGSKA (reference sequence). This CDR3 contains 16 residues. The CDR3 spells CSARGAGPGSNEKLFF.

The chain combines TRBV10-3 with TRBJ1-2. Germline-derived CDR1 and CDR2 are ENHRY and SYGVKD. The CDR3 totals 11 residues. The CDR3 sequence is CAISGFYGYTF.